This T cell receptor (beta chain) was found in a study of T cell responses to AZD1222 COVID-19 vaccine. In regard to this clone: The antigen remains unidentified.

The CDR3 is 15 amino acids. CDR1 is ENHRY and CDR2 is SYGVKD in the germline V gene. Trimming took 6 bases from V and 0 from J, leaving 15 bases between them. Profiled with immunoSEQ multiplex PCR; TCRdb holds only in-frame clones, not every one. The sample holds approximately 92,000 clones, 91% seen once. Overall study findings and caveats: Spike-specific TCR breadth and depth grew following two AZD1222 doses. After the peak T cell response, and only then, were repertoires sampled. Among the donors, most were white British and more were female, and clonal diversity was possibly underestimated.

This sequence was found in an adult in good health. This sequence joins TRBV10-3 and TRBJ2-7; D is possibly TRBD2 (5 bases). This specimen consisted of peripheral blood, obtained on day 0 of AZD1222 vaccination. The CDR3, as DNA: TGTGCCATCAGCAGGACTGCAGCATACTCCTACGAGCAGTACTTC. Translating it yields CAISRTAAYSYEQYF.